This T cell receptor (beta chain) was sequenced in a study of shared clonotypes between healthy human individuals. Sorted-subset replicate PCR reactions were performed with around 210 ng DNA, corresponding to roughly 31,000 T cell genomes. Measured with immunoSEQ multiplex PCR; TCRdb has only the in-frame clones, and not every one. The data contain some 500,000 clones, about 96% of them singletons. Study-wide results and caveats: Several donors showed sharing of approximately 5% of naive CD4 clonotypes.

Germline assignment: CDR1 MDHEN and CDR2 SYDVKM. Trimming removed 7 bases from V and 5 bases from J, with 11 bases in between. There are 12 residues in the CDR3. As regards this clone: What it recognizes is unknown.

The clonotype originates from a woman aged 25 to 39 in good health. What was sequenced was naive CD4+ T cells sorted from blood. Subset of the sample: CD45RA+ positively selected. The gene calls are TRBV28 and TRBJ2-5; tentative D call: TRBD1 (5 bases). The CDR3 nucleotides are TGTGCCAGCACTCAGGGAACGGAGACCCAGTACTTC. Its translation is CASTQGTETQYF.